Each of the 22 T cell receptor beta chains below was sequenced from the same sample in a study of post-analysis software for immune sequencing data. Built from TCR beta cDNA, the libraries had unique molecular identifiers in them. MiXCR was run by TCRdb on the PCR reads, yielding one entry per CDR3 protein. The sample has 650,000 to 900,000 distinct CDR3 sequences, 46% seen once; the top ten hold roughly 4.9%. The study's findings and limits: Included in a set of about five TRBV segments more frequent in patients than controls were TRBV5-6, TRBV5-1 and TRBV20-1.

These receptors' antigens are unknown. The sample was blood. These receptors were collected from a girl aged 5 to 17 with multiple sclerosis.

CDR3 sequence (DNA): TGTGCCAGCAGCCGAAAACAGGGTTTATCCTATGGCTACACCTTC. Protein sequence: CASSRKQGLSYGYTF. This rearrangement joins TRBV12-3 or TRBV12-4 to TRBJ1-2; a weak D match, TRBD1 (6 bases). The CDR3 consists of 15 residues. Trimming took off 6 bases at V and 4 bases at J, with 18 bases between the two ends.

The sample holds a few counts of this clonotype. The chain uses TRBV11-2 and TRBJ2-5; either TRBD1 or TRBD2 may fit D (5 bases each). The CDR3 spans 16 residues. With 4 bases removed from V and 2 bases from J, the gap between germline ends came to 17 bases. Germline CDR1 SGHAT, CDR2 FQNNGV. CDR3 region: CASSSREGQQQETQYF. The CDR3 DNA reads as TGTGCCAGCAGCTCCCGAGAGGGGCAGCAACAAGAGACCCAGTACTTC.

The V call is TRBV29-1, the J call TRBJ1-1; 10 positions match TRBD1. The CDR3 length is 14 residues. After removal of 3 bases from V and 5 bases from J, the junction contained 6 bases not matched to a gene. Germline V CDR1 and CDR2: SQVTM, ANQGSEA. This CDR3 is CSVEPGQGVTEAFF. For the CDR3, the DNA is TGCAGCGTTGAGCCTGGACAGGGGGTAACTGAAGCTTTCTTT.

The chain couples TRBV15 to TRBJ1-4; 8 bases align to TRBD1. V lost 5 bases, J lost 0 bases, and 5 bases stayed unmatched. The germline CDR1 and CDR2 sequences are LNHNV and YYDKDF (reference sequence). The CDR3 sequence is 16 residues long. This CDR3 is CATSLPTGATNEKLFF. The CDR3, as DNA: TGTGCCACCAGCCTACCGACAGGGGCAACTAATGAAAAACTGTTTTTT.

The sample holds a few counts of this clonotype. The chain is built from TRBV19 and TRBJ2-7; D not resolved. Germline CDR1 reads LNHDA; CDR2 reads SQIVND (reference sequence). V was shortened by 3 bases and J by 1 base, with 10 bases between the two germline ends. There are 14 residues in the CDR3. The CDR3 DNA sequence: TGTGCCAGTAGTATTGGTGGGGAATCCTACGAGCAGTACTTC. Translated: CASSIGGESYEQYF.

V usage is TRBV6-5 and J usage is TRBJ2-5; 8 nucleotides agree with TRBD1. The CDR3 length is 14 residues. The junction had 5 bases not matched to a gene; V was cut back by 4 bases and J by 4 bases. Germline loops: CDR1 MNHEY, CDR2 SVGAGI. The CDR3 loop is CASSFPGGGETQYF. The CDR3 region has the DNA TGTGCCAGCAGTTTCCCAGGGGGCGGAGAGACCCAGTACTTC.

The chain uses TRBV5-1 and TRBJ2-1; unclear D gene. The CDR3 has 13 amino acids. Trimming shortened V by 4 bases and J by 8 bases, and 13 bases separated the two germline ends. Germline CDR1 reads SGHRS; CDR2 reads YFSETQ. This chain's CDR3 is CASSTPLRDEQFF. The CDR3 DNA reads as TGCGCCAGCAGCACACCACTTAGAGATGAGCAGTTCTTC.

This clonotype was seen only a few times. The CDR3 DNA sequence: TGTGCCAGCAGCTTAGCGGGAGGCCCGGCCTACGAGCAGTACTTC. Protein sequence: CASSLAGGPAYEQYF. The rearrangement links TRBV7-9 to TRBJ2-7; possible D gene TRBD2, 6 bases. Germline CDR1 SEHNR, CDR2 FQNEAQ (reference sequence). The V end lost 0 bases, the J end lost 2 bases, and 11 bases lay between the germline ends. The CDR3 sequence is 15 residues long. The entire variable domain, with the rest obtained from reference TRBV7-9 and TRBJ2-7, is as follows: DTGVSQNPRHKITKRGQNVTFRCDPISEHNRLYWYRQTLGQGPEFLTYFQNEAQLEKSRLLSDRFSAERPKGSFSTLEIQRTEQGDSAMYLCASSLAGGPAYEQYFGPGTRLTVT.

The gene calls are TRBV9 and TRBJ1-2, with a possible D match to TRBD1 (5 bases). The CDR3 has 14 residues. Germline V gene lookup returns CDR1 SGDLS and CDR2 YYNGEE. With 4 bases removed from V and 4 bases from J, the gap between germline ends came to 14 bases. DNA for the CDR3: TGTGCCAGCAGCCAGAAGGGGAACAGCTATGGCTACACCTTC. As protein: CASSQKGNSYGYTF.

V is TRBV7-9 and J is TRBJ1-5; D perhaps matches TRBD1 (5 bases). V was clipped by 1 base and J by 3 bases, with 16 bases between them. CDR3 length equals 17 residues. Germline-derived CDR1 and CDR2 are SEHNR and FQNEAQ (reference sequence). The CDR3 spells CASSLGTGAGVNQPQHF. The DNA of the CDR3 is TGTGCCAGCAGCTTAGGAACCGGGGCAGGCGTCAATCAGCCCCAGCATTTT. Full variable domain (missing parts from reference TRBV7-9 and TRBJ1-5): DTGVSQNPRHKITKRGQNVTFRCDPISEHNRLYWYRQTLGQGPEFLTYFQNEAQLEKSRLLSDRFSAERPKGSFSTLEIQRTEQGDSAMYLCASSLGTGAGVNQPQHFGDGTRLSIL.

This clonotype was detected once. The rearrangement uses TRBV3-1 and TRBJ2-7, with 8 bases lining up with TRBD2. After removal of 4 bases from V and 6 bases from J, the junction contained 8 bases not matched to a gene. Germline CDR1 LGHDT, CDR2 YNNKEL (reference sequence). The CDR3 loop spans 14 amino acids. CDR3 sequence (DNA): TGTGCCAGCAGCCTAGGGACTAGATATACCGAGCAGTACTTC. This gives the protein CASSLGTRYTEQYF.

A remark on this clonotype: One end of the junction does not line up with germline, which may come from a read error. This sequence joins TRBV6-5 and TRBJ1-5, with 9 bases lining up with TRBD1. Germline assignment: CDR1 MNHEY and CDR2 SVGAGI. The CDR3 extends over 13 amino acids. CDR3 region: CVSRWTGEWPQHF. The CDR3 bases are TGTGTCAGCAGGTGGACAGGGGAATGGCCCCAGCATTTT.

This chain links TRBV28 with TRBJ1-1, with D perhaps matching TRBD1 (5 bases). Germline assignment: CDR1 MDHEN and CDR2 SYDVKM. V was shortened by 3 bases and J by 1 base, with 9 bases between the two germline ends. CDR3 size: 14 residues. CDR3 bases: TGTGCCAGCAGTTTTCCGGGGACGAACACTGAAGCTTTCTTT. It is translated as CASSFPGTNTEAFF.

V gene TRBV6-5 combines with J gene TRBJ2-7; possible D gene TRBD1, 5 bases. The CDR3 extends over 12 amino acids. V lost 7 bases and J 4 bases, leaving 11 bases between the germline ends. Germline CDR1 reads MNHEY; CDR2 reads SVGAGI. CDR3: CASKRQGYEQYF. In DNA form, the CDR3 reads TGTGCCAGCAAACGCCAGGGTTACGAGCAGTACTTC.

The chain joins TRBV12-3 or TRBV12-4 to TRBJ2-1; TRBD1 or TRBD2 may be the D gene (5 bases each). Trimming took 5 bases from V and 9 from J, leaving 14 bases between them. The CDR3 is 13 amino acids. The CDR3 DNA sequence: TGTGCCAGCAGTGGATGGGGGATAGGTGAGCAGTTCTTC. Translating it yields CASSGWGIGEQFF.

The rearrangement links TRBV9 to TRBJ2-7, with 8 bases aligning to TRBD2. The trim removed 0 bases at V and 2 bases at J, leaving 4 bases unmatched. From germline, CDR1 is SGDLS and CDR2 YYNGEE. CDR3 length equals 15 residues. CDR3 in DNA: TGTGCCAGCAGCGTAGAGCCGGGACTAGCCTACGAGCAGTACTTC. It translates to CASSVEPGLAYEQYF. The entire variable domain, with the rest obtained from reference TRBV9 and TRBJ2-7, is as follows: DSGVTQTPKHLITATGQRVTLRCSPRSGDLSVYWYQQSLDQGLQFLIQYYNGEERAKGNILERFSAQQFPDLHSELNLSSLELGDSALYFCASSVEPGLAYEQYFGPGTRLTVT.

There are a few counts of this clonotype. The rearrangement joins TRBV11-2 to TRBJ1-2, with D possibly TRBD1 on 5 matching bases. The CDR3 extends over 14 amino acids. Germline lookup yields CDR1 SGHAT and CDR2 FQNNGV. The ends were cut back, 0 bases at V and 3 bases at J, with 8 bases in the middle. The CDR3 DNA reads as TGTGCCAGCAGCTTAGAATTGACAGACTATGGCTACACCTTC. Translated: CASSLELTDYGYTF.

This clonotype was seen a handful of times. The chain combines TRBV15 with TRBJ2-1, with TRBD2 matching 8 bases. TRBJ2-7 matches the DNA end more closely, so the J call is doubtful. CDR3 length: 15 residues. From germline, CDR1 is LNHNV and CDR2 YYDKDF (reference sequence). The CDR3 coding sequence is TGTGCCACCAGCAGAGAGCGGGGGGTGAGTTACGAGCAGTACTTC. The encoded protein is CATSRERGVSYEQYF.

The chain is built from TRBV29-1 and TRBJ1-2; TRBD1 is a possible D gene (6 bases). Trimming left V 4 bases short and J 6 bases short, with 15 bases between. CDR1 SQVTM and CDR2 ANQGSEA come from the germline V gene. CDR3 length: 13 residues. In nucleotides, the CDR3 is TGCAGCGTTGGTATATTGGACAGCAATGGCTACACCTTC. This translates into CSVGILDSNGYTF.

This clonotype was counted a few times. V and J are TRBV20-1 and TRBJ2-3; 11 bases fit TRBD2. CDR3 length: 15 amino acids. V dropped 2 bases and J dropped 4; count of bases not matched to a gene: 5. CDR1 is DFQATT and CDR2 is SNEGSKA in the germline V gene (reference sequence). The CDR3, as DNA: TGCAGTGCTAGACGATCTAGCGGGAGGCCAGATACGCAGTATTTT. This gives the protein CSARRSSGRPDTQYF.

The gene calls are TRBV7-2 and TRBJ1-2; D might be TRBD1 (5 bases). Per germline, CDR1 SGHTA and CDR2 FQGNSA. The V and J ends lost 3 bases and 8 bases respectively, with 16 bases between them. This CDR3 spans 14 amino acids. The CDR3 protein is CASSLVNPEGGYTF. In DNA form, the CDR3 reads TGTGCCAGCAGCTTGGTCAACCCCGAGGGGGGCTACACCTTC. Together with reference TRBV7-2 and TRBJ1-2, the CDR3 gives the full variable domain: GAGVSQSPSNKVTEKGKDVELRCDPISGHTALYWYRQSLGQGLEFLIYFQGNSAPDKSGLPSDRFSAERTGGSVSTLTIQRTQQEDSAVYLCASSLVNPEGGYTFGSGTRLTVV.

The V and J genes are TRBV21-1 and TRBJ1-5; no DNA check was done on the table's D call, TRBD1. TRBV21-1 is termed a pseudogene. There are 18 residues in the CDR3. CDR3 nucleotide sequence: TGTGCCAGCAGCCACCGAAACCCGGACAGGGGGCTAGTTCAGCCCCAGCATTTT. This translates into CASSHRNPDRGLVQPQHF.